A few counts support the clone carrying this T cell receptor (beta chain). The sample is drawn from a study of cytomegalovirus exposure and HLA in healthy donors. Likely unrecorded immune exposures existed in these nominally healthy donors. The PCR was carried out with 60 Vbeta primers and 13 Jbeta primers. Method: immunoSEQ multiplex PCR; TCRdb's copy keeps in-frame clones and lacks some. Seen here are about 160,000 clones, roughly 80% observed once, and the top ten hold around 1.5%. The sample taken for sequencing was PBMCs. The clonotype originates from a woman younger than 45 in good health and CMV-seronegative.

The CDR3 bases are TGTGCCAGCAGGGCGGACAGGGGCGGTAGGGCTGAAGCTTTCTTT. Its translation: CASRADRGGRAEAFF. The rearrangement links TRBV6-6 to TRBJ1-1; the match to TRBD1 covers 9 bases. CDR1 and CDR2 (germline): MNHNY, SVGAGI (reference sequence). CDR3 length: 15 residues. V lost 6 bases to trimming and J lost 6 bases; unmatched junction nucleotides: 11.